Listed here are 21 T cell receptor beta chains from one sample, sequenced in a study of STAT3 mutations in large granular lymphocyte leukemia. Only in-frame clones appear in the TCRdb table, and some are missing; sequencing was by immunoSEQ multiplex PCR. This sample has 35,000 or so clones, with 70% to 90% found just once. No antigen is known for these receptors. General study points: In T-cell large granular lymphocyte leukemia, about half of patients showed multiple immunodominant subclonotypes.

Sequenced input: PBMCs. The receptors were gathered from a human donor with T large granular lymphocyte leukemia. Some clones in this sample may be carry-over from other donors' samples.

The CDR3 protein is CASSTQDKAGANVLTF. In nucleotides, the CDR3 is TGTGCCAGCAGCACCCAAGACAAGGCTGGGGCCAACGTCCTGACTTTC. The chain combines TRBV5-4 with TRBJ2-6; D remains ambiguous. This CDR3 contains 16 residues. V lost 4 bases, J lost 2 bases, and 13 bases lay in between. Germline CDR1 is SGHNT and CDR2 is YYREEE (reference sequence).

The J gene is TRBJ1-6, the V gene TRBV6-5, with D perhaps TRBD1 (6 bases). CDR3 length equals 15 residues. Germline V gene lookup returns CDR1 MNHEY and CDR2 SVGAGI. V lost 6 bases, J lost 3 bases, and 12 bases lay in between. CDR3 DNA: TGTGCCAGCAGGCCCTTACAGGGCTATAATTCACCCCTCCACTTT. This encodes CASRPLQGYNSPLHF.

The chain employs TRBV10-3 and TRBJ1-4, with 9 bases that match TRBD1. Germline V gives CDR1 ENHRY, CDR2 SYGVKD. The CDR3 extends over 13 amino acids. The J segment lost 6 bases and the V segment lost 6 bases, leaving 2 bases of the junction unmatched. CDR3 sequence reads: CAIRGQGYEKLFF. CDR3 DNA sequence: TGTGCCATCAGGGGACAGGGCTATGAAAAACTGTTTTTT.

The chain carries TRBV5-1 and TRBJ2-2, with TRBD2 as a possible D gene (6 bases). Per the germline V gene, CDR1 is SGHRS and CDR2 is YFSETQ. V was clipped by 2 bases and J by 5 bases, with 13 bases between them. The CDR3 runs to 15 residues. The CDR3 region has the DNA TGCGCCAGCAGCTTTTTCCGGGAGTGGACCGGGGAGCTGTTTTTT. This translates into CASSFFREWTGELFF.

This chain links TRBV6-6 with TRBJ2-7, with D possibly being TRBD1 or TRBD2 (6 bases each). Trimming cost V 0 bases and J 1 base, with 7 bases left between them. Germline CDR1 MNHNY, CDR2 SVGAGI (reference sequence). The CDR3 consists of 14 residues. CDR3 in DNA: TGTGCCAGCAGTTACTCAGGGGGGTCCTACGAGCAGTACGTC. Translation gives CASSYSGGSYEQYV.

V gene TRBV5-1 combines with J gene TRBJ2-3; D possibly uses TRBD1 or TRBD2 (5 bases each). The V and J ends lost 6 bases and 2 bases respectively, with 19 bases between them. This CDR3 has 16 residues. The germline V gene encodes CDR1 SGHRS and CDR2 YFSETQ. The DNA of the CDR3 is TGCGCCAGCATTAGGGGACGTTCATCGACCACAGATACGCAGTATTTT. Amino acid sequence: CASIRGRSSTTDTQYF.

V gene TRBV5-1 combines with J gene TRBJ1-4; D remains ambiguous. The ends were cut back, 4 bases at V and 4 bases at J, with 11 bases in the middle. CDR3 length equals 14 residues. Germline V CDR1 and CDR2: SGHRS, YFSETQ. The CDR3 is CASSKDGYNEKLFF. CDR3 DNA sequence: TGCGCCAGCAGCAAGGACGGGTATAATGAAAAACTGTTTTTT.

The V call is TRBV6-6, the J call TRBJ2-1; D is perhaps TRBD1 (6 bases). V shed 5 bases and J shed 8 bases, with 10 bases lying between them. CDR1 and CDR2 from the germline V gene are MNHNY and SVGAGI (reference sequence). The CDR3 covers 12 residues. CDR3 region: CASSKQGYEQFF. CDR3 DNA sequence: TGTGCCAGCAGTAAACAGGGTTATGAGCAGTTCTTC.

The chain couples TRBV4-2 to TRBJ1-2; D remains ambiguous. This CDR3 contains 15 residues. The germline CDR1 and CDR2 sequences are LGHNA and YNFKEQ. The V end was cut by 0 bases, the J end by 2 bases, with 10 bases between. The CDR3 loop reads CASSQDEAVNYGYTF. The CDR3 nucleotides read TGTGCCAGCAGCCAAGATGAGGCGGTAAACTATGGCTACACCTTC.

This clone was recorded only once. The chain has TRBV7-9 and TRBJ2-3; no firm D call. The CDR3 has 13 residues. Trimming cost V 2 bases and J 0 bases, with 3 bases left between them. Germline values: CDR1 SEHNR, CDR2 FQNEAQ (reference sequence). The CDR3 spells CASSLPSTDTQYF. In DNA form, the CDR3 reads TGTGCCAGCAGCTTACCCAGCACAGATACGCAGTATTTT.

The chain uses TRBV7-9 and TRBJ1-2, with no clear D. Trimming left V 5 bases short and J 7 bases short, with 11 bases between. CDR1 and CDR2 from the germline V gene are SEHNR and FQNEAQ (reference sequence). The CDR3 sequence is 12 residues long. This CDR3 reads CASSTLSSGYTF. CDR3 DNA: TGTGCCAGCAGCACGCTCTCGTCTGGCTACACCTTC.

The chain combines TRBV23-1 with TRBJ2-6; D is unresolved. TRBV23-1 is an open reading frame, and its role is uncertain. V was pared by 6 bases and J by 2 bases, with 26 bases between. The CDR3 is 20 amino acids. The CDR3 nucleotides read TGCGCCAGCAGACGATCTGGAGTCATCGGGCCCATAACTGGGGCCAACGTCCTGACTTTC. This translates into CASRRSGVIGPITGANVLTF.

V and J are TRBV20-1 and TRBJ1-1; D uncertain. The CDR3 spans 11 residues. In germline, CDR1 is DFQATT, CDR2 SNEGSKA (reference sequence). V was clipped by 6 bases and J by 0 bases, with 5 bases between them. The CDR3 bases are TGCAGTGCCGTAATGAACACTGAAGCTTTCTTT. This encodes CSAVMNTEAFF.

The chain links TRBV5-6 to TRBJ2-5; D gene unclear. Germline loops: CDR1 SGHDT, CDR2 YYEEEE. V was cut by 3 bases and J by 3 bases, with 12 bases left in between. This CDR3 spans 14 amino acids. This CDR3 reads CASSSPGREETQYF. CDR3 sequence (DNA): TGTGCCAGCAGCTCCCCGGGCCGGGAAGAGACCCAGTACTTC.

This chain links TRBV5-1 with TRBJ2-7; TRBD1 matches 9 bases. J was trimmed by 4 bases and V by 7 bases; bases with no gene match: 9. Germline V CDR1 and CDR2: SGHRS, YFSETQ. The CDR3 extends over 14 amino acids. CDR3: CASAPGTGSYEQYF. The CDR3 coding sequence is TGCGCCAGCGCCCCCGGGACAGGGTCGTACGAGCAGTACTTC.

Here the CDR3 reads CAISESGAGYTF. As DNA, the CDR3 is TGTGCCATCAGTGAGTCTGGGGCTGGCTACACCTTC. The chain uses TRBV10-3 and TRBJ1-2; a possible D gene is TRBD1 (5 bases). This CDR3 is built from 12 residues. Trimming removed 0 bases at V and 7 bases at J, with 6 bases between. Germline values: CDR1 ENHRY, CDR2 SYGVKD.

The chain recombines TRBV9 with TRBJ2-5; 7 bases are a match to TRBD1. The CDR3 consists of 15 residues. J gave up 5 bases and V 4 bases, and 11 bases lay outside the gene matches. Germline assignment: CDR1 SGDLS and CDR2 YYNGEE. CDR3 sequence (DNA): TGTGCCAGCAGCCCGAGCGACAGGGCCCAGGAGACCCAGTACTTC. This sequence encodes CASSPSDRAQETQYF.

The chain links TRBV5-8 to TRBJ1-2; perhaps TRBD1 as D (6 bases). CDR3 length equals 14 residues. Trimming stripped 2 bases from V and 5 bases from J, with 13 bases between. The germline V gene encodes CDR1 SGHTS and CDR2 YDEGEE. The CDR3 bases are TGTGCCAGCAGCTTAAATGGGGGGGCGTATGGCTACACCTTC. Protein: CASSLNGGAYGYTF.

The gene calls are TRBV7-9 and TRBJ2-2; possibly TRBD2 for D (6 bases). The V gene lost 0 bases and the J gene lost 0 bases, with 11 bases spanning the gap. The CDR3 spans 17 residues. From germline, CDR1 is SEHNR and CDR2 FQNEAQ (reference sequence). CDR3 protein: CASSLASGLPNTGELFF. CDR3 DNA sequence: TGTGCCAGCAGCTTAGCATCGGGACTTCCGAACACCGGGGAGCTGTTTTTT.

The rearrangement joins TRBV18 to TRBJ1-3, with no clear D. Trimming took off 2 bases at V and 0 bases at J, with 8 bases between the two ends. CDR1 is KGHSH and CDR2 is LQKENI in the germline V gene. This CDR3 is 15 amino acids long. As DNA, the CDR3 is TGTGCCAGCTCACCAAGCGGGGACTCTGGAAACACCATATATTTT. It is translated as CASSPSGDSGNTIYF.

The chain uses TRBV14 and TRBJ2-1, with D uncertain. V shed 0 bases and J shed 0 bases, with 9 bases lying between them. Germline V gives CDR1 SGHDN, CDR2 FVKESK. The CDR3 consists of 16 residues. CDR3 protein: CASSQDRQSSYNEQFF. CDR3 coding DNA: TGTGCCAGCAGCCAAGATCGCCAGAGCTCCTACAATGAGCAGTTCTTC.